These T cell receptor beta chains were read from a single sample in a study of blood T cell repertoires in COVID-19. Some clones are missing from TCRdb's copy, which holds only in-frame ones; the method was immunoSEQ multiplex PCR. The sample contains around 36,000 clones, more than 70% of which appear only once. Material for sequencing was peripheral blood. The receptors stem from a man aged 60 to 75 with acute or convalescent COVID-19. CDR3s include the opening cysteine and the closing phenylalanine or tryptophan. The order of the fields is J gene, D gene, clone size, V gene, CDR3 protein, CDR3 DNA. D genes are given only for firm matches. Size is omitted from some rows. Given values are once, few, many or a class for expanded clones.

TRBJ1-2 | TRBD1 | . | TRBV6-1 | CASSEGDSYYGYTF | TGTGCCAGCAGTGAAGGGGACAGCTACTATGGCTACACCTTC
TRBJ2-2 | . | . | TRBV5-1 | CASSLATSNTGELFF | TGCGCCAGCAGCTTAGCAACCTCGAACACCGGGGAGCTGTTTTTT
TRBJ2-2 | . | . | TRBV19 | CASSQGITGELFF | TGTGCCAGTAGCCAGGGAATCACCGGGGAGCTGTTTTTT
TRBJ2-5 | . | once | TRBV5-8 | CASSVRQRSQETQYF | TGTGCCAGCAGCGTCCGACAGAGAAGCCAAGAGACCCAGTACTTC
TRBJ2-7 | . | . | TRBV3-1/TRBV3-2 | CASSRQGYQEQYF | TGTGCCAGCAGCCGCCAGGGGTACCAGGAGCAGTACTTC
TRBJ1-5 | . | . | TRBV27 | CASSTLSIDSDNSNQPQHF | TGTGCCAGCAGTACCCTCAGCATTGACAGCGACAATAGCAATCAGCCCCAGCATTTT
TRBJ2-5 | TRBD2 | . | TRBV4-2 | CASSQGGGLGEETQYF | TGTGCCAGCAGCCAAGGGGGGGGACTAGGAGAAGAGACCCAGTACTTC
TRBJ2-3 | . | . | TRBV19 | CASTRAGSGMTDTQYF | TGTGCCAGTACCCGGGCGGGGAGCGGCATGACAGATACGCAGTATTTT
TRBJ1-6 | . | . | TRBV6-5 | CASRSPTEALHF | TGTGCCAGCAGGAGTCCGACCGAGGCCCTCCACTTT
TRBJ2-1 | . | . | TRBV7-2 | CASSLRGNNEQFF | TGTGCCAGCAGCTTAAGGGGTAACAATGAGCAGTTCTTC
TRBJ1-1 | TRBD1 | . | TRBV6-2/TRBV6-3 | CASSYGDRGAEAFF | TGTGCCAGCAGTTACGGGGACAGGGGGGCTGAAGCTTTCTTT
TRBJ2-7 | . | . | TRBV6-5 | CAAGGPSYEQYF | TGTGCCGCAGGAGGACCCTCCTACGAGCAGTACTTC